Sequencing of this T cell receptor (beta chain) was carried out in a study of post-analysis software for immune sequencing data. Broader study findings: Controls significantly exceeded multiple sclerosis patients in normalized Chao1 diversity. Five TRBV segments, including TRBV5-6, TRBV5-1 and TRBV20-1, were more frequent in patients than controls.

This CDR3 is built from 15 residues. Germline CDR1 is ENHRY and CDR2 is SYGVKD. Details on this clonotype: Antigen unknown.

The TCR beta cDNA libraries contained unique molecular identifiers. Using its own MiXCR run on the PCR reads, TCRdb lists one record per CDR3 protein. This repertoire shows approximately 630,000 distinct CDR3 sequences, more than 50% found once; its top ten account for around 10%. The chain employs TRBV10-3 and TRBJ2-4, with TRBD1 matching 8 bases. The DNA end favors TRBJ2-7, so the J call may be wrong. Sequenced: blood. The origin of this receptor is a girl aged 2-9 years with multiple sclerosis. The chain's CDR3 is CAITRGQGGWYEQYF. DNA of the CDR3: TGTGCCATCACCCGAGGACAGGGAGGTTGGTACGAGCAGTACTTC.